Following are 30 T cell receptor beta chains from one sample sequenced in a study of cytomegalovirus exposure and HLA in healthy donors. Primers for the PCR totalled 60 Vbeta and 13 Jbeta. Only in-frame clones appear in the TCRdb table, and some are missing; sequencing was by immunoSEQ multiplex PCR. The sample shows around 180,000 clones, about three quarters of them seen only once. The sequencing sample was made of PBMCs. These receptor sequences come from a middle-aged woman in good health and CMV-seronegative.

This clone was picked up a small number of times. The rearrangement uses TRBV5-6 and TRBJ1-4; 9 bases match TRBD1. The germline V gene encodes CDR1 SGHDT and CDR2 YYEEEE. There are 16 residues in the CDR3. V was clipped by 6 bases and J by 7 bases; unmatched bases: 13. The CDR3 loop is CASTHFLGQGTEKLFF. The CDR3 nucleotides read TGTGCCAGCACCCACTTTTTGGGACAGGGTACTGAAAAACTGTTTTTT.

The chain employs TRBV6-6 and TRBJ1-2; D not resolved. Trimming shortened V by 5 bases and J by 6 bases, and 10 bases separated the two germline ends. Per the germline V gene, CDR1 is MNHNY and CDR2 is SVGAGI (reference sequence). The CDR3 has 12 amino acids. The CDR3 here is CASSAPADGYTF. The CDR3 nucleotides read TGTGCCAGCAGTGCCCCCGCGGATGGCTACACCTTC.

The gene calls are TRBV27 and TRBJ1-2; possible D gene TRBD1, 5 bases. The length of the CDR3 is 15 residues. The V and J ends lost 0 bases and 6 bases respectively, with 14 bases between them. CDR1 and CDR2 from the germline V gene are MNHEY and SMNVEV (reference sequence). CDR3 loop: CASSLSHRILNGYTF. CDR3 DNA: TGTGCCAGCAGTTTATCTCACAGGATCTTAAATGGCTACACCTTC.

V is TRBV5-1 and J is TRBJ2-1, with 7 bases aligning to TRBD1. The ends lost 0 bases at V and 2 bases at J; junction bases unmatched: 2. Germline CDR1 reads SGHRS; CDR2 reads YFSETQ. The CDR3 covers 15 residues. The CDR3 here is CASSLGGTAYNEQFF. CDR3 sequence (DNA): TGCGCCAGCAGCTTGGGAGGGACAGCCTACAATGAGCAGTTCTTC. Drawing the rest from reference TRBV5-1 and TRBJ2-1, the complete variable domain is KAGVTQTPRYLIKTRGQQVTLSCSPISGHRSVSWYQQTPGQGLQFLFEYFSETQRNKGNFPGRFSGRQFSNSRSEMNVSTLELGDSALYLCASSLGGTAYNEQFFGPGTRLTVL.

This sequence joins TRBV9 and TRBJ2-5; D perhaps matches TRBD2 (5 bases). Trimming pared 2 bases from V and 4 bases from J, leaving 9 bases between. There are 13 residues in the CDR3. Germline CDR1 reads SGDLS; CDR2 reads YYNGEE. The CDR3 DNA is TGTGCCAGCAGCGTGTCTAGCTCAGAGACCCAGTACTTC. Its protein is CASSVSSSETQYF.

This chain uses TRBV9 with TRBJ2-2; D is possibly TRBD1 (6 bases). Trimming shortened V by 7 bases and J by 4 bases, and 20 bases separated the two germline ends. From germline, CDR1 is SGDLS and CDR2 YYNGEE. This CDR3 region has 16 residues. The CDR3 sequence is CASSPLNRVGTGELFF. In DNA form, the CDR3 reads TGTGCCAGCTCCCCGTTGAACAGGGTTGGCACCGGGGAGCTGTTTTTT.

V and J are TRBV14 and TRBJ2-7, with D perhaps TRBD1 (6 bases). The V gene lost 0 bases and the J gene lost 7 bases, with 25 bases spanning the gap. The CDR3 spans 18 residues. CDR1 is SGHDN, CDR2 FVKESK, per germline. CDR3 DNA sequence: TGTGCCAGCAGCCAAGATAGGATTGACTGGGACACCACCCGGGAGCAGTACTTC. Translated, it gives CASSQDRIDWDTTREQYF.

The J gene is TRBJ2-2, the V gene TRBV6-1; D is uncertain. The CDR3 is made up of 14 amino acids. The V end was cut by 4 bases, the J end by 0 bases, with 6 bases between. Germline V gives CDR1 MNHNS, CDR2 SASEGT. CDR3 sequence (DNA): TGTGCCAGCAGTGCGTCTCCGAACACCGGGGAGCTGTTTTTT. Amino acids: CASSASPNTGELFF.

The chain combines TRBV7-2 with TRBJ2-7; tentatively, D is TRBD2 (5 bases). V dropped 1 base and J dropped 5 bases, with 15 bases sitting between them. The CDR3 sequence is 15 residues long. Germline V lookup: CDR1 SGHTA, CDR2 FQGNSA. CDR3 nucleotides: TGTGCCAGCAGCTTAGAAGCGGACGTCGAGCACGAGCAGTACTTC. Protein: CASSLEADVEHEQYF.

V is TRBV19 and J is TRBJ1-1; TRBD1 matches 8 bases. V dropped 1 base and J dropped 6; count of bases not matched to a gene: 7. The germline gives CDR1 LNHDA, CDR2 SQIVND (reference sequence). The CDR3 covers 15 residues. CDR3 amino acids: CASSIARQGMPEAFF. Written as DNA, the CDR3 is TGTGCCAGTAGTATAGCTAGACAGGGGATGCCTGAAGCTTTCTTT.

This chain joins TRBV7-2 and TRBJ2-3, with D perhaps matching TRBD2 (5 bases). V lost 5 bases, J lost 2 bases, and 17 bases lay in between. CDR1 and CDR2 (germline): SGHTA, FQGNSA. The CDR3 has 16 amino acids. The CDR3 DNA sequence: TGTGCCAGCAGCCAGCAAGCGGACCCCATCACAGATACGCAGTATTTT. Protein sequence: CASSQQADPITDTQYF.

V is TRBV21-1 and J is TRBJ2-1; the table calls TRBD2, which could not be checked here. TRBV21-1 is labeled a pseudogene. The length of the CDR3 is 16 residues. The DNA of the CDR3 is TGTGCCAGCAGCAAAGGGTCTCCCCCTAACTACAATGAGCAGTTCTTC. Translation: CASSKGSPPNYNEQFF.

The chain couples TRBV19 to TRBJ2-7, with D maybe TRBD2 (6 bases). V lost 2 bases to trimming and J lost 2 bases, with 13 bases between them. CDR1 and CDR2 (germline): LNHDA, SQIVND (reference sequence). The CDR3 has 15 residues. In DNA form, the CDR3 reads TGTGCCAGTAGTATAAGACTAGGACCCGCCTACGAGCAGTACTTC. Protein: CASSIRLGPAYEQYF. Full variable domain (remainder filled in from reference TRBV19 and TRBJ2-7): DGGITQSPKYLFRKEGQNVTLSCEQNLNHDAMYWYRQDPGQGLRLIYYSQIVNDFQKGDIAEGYSVSREKKESFPLTVTSAQKNPTAFYLCASSIRLGPAYEQYFGPGTRLTVT.

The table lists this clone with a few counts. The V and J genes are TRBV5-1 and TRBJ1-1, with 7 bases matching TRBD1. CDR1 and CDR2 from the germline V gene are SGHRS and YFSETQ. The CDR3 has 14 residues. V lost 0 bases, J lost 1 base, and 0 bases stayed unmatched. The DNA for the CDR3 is TGCGCCAGCAGCTTGGGGGACAGGAACACTGAAGCTTTCTTT. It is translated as CASSLGDRNTEAFF.

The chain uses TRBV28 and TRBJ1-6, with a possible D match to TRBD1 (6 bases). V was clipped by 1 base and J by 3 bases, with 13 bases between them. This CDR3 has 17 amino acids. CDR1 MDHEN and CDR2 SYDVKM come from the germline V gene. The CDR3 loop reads CASSLLKGQFYNSPLHF. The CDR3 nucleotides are TGTGCCAGCAGTTTATTGAAAGGACAGTTCTATAATTCACCCCTCCACTTT.

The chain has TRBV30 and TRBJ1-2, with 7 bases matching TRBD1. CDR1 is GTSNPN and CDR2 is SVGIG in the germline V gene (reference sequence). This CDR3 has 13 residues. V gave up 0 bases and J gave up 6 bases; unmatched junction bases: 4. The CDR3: CAWSVRGQHGYTF. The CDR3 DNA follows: TGTGCCTGGAGTGTAAGGGGGCAGCATGGCTACACCTTC.

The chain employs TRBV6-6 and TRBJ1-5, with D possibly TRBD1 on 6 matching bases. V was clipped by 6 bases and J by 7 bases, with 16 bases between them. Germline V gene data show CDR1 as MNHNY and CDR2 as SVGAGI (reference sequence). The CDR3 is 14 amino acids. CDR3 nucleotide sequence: TGTGCCAGCAGCCAGGACAGTAACGGCCAGCCCCAGCATTTT. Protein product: CASSQDSNGQPQHF.

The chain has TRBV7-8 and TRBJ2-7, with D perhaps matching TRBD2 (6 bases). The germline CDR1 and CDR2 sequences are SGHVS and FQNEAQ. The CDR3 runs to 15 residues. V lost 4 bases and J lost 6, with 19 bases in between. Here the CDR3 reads CASSSEGKISSEQYF. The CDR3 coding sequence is TGTGCCAGCAGCTCGGAGGGCAAAATCTCTTCCGAGCAGTACTTC.

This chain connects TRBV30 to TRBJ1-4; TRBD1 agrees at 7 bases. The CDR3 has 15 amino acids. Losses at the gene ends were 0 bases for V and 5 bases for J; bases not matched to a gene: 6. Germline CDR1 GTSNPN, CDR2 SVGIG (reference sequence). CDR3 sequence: CAWSVHSGGNEKLFF. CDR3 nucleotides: TGTGCCTGGAGTGTACACTCAGGGGGGAATGAAAAACTGTTTTTT.

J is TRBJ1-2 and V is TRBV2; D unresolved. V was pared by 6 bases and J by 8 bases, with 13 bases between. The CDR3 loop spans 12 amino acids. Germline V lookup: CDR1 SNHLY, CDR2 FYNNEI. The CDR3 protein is CASSLNSRGYTF. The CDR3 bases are TGTGCCAGCAGCCTAAATTCTAGGGGCTACACCTTC.

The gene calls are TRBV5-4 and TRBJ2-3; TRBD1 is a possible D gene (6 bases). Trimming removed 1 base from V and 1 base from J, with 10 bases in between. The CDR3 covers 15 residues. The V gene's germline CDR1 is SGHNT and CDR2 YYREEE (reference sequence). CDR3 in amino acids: CASSLRGSGTDTQYF. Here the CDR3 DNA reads TGTGCCAGCAGCTTGAGGGGGAGCGGCACAGATACGCAGTATTTT.

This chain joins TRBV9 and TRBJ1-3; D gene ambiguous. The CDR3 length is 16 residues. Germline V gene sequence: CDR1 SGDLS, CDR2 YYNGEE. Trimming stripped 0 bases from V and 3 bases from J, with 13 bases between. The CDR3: CASSVGRGSLGNTIYF. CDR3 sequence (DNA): TGTGCCAGCAGCGTAGGCCGGGGTTCGCTTGGAAACACCATATATTTT.

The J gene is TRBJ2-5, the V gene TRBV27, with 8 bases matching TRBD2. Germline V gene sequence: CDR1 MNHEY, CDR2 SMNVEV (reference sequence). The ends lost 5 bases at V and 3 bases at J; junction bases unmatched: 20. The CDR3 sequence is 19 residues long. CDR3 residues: CASSPPGTSRGKLKETQYF. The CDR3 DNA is TGTGCCAGCAGTCCCCCCGGGACTAGTAGGGGTAAATTGAAAGAGACCCAGTACTTC.

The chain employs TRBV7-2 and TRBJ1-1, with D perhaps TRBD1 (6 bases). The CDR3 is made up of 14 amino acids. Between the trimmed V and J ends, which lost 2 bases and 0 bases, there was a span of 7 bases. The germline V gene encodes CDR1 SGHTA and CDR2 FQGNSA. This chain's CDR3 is CASSLQGMNTEAFF. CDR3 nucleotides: TGTGCCAGCAGCTTACAGGGGATGAACACTGAAGCTTTCTTT.

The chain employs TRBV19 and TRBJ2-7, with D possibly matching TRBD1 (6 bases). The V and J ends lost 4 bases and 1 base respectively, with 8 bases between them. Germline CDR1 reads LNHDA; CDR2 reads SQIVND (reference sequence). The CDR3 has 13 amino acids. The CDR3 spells CASSRDKSYEQYF. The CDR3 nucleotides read TGTGCCAGTAGTAGGGACAAATCCTACGAGCAGTACTTC.

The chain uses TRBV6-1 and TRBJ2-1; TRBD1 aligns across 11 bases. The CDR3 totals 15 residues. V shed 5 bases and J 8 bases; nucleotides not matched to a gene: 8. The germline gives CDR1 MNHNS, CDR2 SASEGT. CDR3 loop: CASSPGTGGFHEQFF. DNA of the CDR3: TGTGCCAGCAGTCCTGGGACAGGGGGATTCCATGAGCAGTTCTTC.

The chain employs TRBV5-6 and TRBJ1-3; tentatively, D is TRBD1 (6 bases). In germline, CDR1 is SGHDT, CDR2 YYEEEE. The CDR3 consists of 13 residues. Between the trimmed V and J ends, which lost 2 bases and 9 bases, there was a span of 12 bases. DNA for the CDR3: TGTGCCAGCAGCTTTGGGACATTGGGCACCATATATTTT. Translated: CASSFGTLGTIYF. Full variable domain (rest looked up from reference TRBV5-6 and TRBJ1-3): DAGVTQSPTHLIKTRGQQVTLRCSPKSGHDTVSWYQQALGQGPQFIFQYYEEEERQRGNFPDRFSGHQFPNYSSELNVNALLLGDSALYLCASSFGTLGTIYFGEGSWLTVV.

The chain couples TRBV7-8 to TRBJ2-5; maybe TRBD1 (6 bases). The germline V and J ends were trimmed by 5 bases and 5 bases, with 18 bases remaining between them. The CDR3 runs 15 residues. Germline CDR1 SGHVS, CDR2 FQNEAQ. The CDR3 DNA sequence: TGTGCCAGCAGCATTGCAGGGGCGGTTCTGGAGACCCAGTACTTC. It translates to CASSIAGAVLETQYF. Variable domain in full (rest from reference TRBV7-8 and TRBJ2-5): GAGVSQSPRYKVAKRGQDVALRCDPISGHVSLFWYQQALGQGPEFLTYFQNEAQLDKSGLPSDRFFAERPEGSVSTLKIQRTQQEDSAVYLCASSIAGAVLETQYFGPGTRLLVL.

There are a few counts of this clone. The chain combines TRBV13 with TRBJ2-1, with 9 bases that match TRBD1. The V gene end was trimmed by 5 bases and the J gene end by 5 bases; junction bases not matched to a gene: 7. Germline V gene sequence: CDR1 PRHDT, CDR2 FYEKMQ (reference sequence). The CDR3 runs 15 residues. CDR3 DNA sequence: TGTGCCAGCAGCCTATCGGGACAGGGTAACAATGAGCAGTTCTTC. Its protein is CASSLSGQGNNEQFF. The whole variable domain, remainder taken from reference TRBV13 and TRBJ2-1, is AAGVIQSPRHLIKEKRETATLKCYPIPRHDTVYWYQQGPGQDPQFLISFYEKMQSDKGSIPDRFSAQQFSDYHSELNMSSLELGDSALYFCASSLSGQGNNEQFFGPGTRLTVL.

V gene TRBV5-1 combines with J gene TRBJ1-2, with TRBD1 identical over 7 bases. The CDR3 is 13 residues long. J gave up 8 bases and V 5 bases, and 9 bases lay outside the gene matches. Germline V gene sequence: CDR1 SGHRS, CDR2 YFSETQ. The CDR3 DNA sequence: TGCGCCAGCAGTTTACAGGGGACGGAAGGCTACACCTTC. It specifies CASSLQGTEGYTF.